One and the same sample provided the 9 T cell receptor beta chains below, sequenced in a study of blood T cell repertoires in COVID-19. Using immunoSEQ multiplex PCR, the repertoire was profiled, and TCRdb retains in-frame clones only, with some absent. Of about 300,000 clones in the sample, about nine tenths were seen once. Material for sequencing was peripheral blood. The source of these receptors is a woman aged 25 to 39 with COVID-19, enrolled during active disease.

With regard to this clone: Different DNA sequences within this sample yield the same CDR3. CDR3 sequence reads: CASSLGRGYGYTF. The CDR3 bases are TGTGCCAGCAGCTTAGGAAGGGGATATGGCTACACCTTC. The genes are TRBV7-2 and TRBJ1-2; D might be TRBD1 (5 bases). With 1 base removed from V and 5 bases from J, the gap between germline ends came to 8 bases. Germline assignment: CDR1 SGHTA and CDR2 FQGNSA. The CDR3 runs 13 residues. The full variable domain, completed using reference TRBV7-2 and TRBJ1-2, is GAGVSQSPSNKVTEKGKDVELRCDPISGHTALYWYRQSLGQGLEFLIYFQGNSAPDKSGLPSDRFSAERTGGSVSTLTIQRTQQEDSAVYLCASSLGRGYGYTFGSGTRLTVV.

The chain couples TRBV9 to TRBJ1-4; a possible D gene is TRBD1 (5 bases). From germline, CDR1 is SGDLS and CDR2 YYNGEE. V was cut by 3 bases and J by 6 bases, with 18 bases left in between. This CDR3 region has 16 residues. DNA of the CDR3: TGTGCCAGCAGCGAGAGTATGTGGGGGAGGGATGAAAAACTGTTTTTT. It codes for CASSESMWGRDEKLFF.

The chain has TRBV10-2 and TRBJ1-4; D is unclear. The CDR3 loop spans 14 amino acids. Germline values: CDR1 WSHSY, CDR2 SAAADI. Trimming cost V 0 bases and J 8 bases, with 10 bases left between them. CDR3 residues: CASSESEGREKLFF. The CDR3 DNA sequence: TGCGCCAGCAGTGAGTCGGAAGGGAGGGAAAAACTGTTTTTT.

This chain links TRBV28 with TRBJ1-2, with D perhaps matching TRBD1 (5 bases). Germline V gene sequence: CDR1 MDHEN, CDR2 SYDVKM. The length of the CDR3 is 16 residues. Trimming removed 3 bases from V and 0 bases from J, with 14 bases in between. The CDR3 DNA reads TGTGCCAGCAGTTTGGGGACTAGGGTGTCTAACTATGGCTACACCTTC. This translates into CASSLGTRVSNYGYTF.

The chain's CDR3 is CASSPRDSYNEQFF. In DNA form, the CDR3 reads TGTGCCAGCAGCCCCAGGGACAGCTACAATGAGCAGTTCTTC. This rearrangement joins TRBV6-5 to TRBJ2-1; TRBD1 aligns across 7 bases. CDR3 length equals 14 residues. V trimming: 6 bases; J trimming: 3 bases; junction bases outside the gene matches: 5. Germline V gives CDR1 MNHEY, CDR2 SVGAGI.

The chain's CDR3 is CATSRLTGSWAYNEQFF. CDR3 nucleotides: TGTGCCACCAGCAGACTAACAGGGTCGTGGGCCTACAATGAGCAGTTCTTC. The V and J genes are TRBV15 and TRBJ2-1; a weak D match, TRBD1 (6 bases). Germline V gene lookup returns CDR1 LNHNV and CDR2 YYDKDF (reference sequence). The ends were cut back, 2 bases at V and 2 bases at J, with 16 bases in the middle. The CDR3 is 17 residues long.

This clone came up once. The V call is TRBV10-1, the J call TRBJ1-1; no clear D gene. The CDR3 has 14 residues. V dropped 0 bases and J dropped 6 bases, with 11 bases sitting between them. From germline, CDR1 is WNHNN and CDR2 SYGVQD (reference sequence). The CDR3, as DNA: TGCGCCAGCAGTGAGTCTACTGGTTTCGCTGAAGCTTTCTTT. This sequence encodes CASSESTGFAEAFF.

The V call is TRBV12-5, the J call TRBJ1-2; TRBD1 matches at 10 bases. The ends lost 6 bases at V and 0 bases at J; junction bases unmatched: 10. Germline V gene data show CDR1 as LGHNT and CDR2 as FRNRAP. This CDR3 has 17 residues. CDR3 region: CASGSRDRGPTNYGYTF. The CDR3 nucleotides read TGTGCTAGTGGATCCCGGGACAGGGGACCCACTAACTATGGCTACACCTTC.

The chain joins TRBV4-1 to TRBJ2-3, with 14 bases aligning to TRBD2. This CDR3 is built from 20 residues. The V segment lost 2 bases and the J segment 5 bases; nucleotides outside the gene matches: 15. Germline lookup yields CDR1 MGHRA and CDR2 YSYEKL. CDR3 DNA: TGCGCCAGCAGCCAACTGGGACTAGCGGGGGATGAGGTGACGGGAGATACGCAGTATTTT. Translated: CASSQLGLAGDEVTGDTQYF.